A selection of T cell receptor beta chains follows, all from one sample in a study of cytomegalovirus exposure and HLA in healthy donors. Clones were read by immunoSEQ multiplex PCR, and TCRdb kept only the in-frame ones, dropping some. Altogether 95,000 to 150,000 clones are present, approximately 79% being singletons, with the ten largest covering approximately 2.1%. Sequenced input: PBMCs. The source is a man aged 25 to 40 in good health and CMV-seronegative. Both conserved end residues are part of each CDR3. A D gene is named only where the DNA matches it firmly. Clone size is stated in some rows and not others, as once, few, many or a class when expanded.

V,J,size,D,CDR3,DNA
TRBV10-2,TRBJ2-3,NA,TRBD2,CASQGASGRKFTDTQYF,TGCGCCTCGCAGGGAGCTAGCGGGCGGAAGTTCACAGATACGCAGTATTTT
TRBV14,TRBJ1-2,NA,NA,CASSHGPTYGYTF,TGTGCCAGCAGCCACGGCCCGACATATGGCTACACCTTC
TRBV6-5,TRBJ1-1,NA,NA,CASSDGRARAFF,TGTGCCAGCAGTGACGGGAGGGCGAGAGCTTTCTTT
TRBV6-1,TRBJ1-5,NA,NA,CASSEGELGNQPQHF,TGTGCCAGCAGTGAAGGGGAGCTTGGCAATCAGCCCCAGCATTTT
TRBV18,TRBJ2-3,NA,NA,CASSPPTRGDTQYF,TGTGCCAGCTCACCACCGACCCGGGGAGATACGCAGTATTTT
TRBV7-9,TRBJ1-4,NA,NA,CASSLAMGALNEKLFF,TGTGCCAGCAGCTTAGCGATGGGGGCTCTGAATGAAAAACTGTTTTTT
TRBV7-8,TRBJ1-4,NA,NA,CASTPFATNEKLFF,TGTGCCAGCACCCCGTTTGCAACTAATGAAAAACTGTTTTTT
TRBV21-1,TRBJ2-3,NA,NA,CASSKAWLAGPTDTQYF,TGTGCCAGCAGCAAAGCTTGGTTAGCGGGGCCCACAGATACGCAGTATTTT
TRBV28,TRBJ1-4,NA,TRBD1,CASRKGQGVRSLEKLFF,TGTGCCAGCAGGAAGGGACAGGGGGTAAGAAGTTTGGAAAAACTGTTTTTT
TRBV7-8,TRBJ2-4,NA,NA,CASSLEGTSGSTLAKNSQYF,TGTGCCAGCAGCTTAGAGGGTACCTCGGGGAGCACTCTAGCCAAAAACAGTCAGTACTTC
TRBV20-1,TRBJ2-7,NA,NA,CSHGERYEQYF,TGCAGTCACGGGGAACGGTACGAGCAGTACTTC
TRBV7-9,TRBJ1-5,NA,NA,CSSSLALDTRGGGNQPQHF,TGTTCCAGCAGCTTAGCGCTTGACACTCGGGGAGGGGGCAATCAGCCCCAGCATTTT
TRBV7-9,TRBJ2-2,NA,NA,CASSGSKLLAGELFF,TGTGCCAGCAGCGGATCTAAATTGCTAGCGGGGGAGCTGTTTTTT
TRBV25-1,TRBJ2-3,few,TRBD2,CASSDGLAGVTDTQYF,TGTGCCAGCAGTGATGGACTAGCGGGGGTCACAGATACGCAGTATTTT
TRBV6-6,TRBJ1-3,NA,NA,CASTDPQGSSGNTIYF,TGTGCCAGCACAGACCCACAGGGAAGCTCTGGAAACACCATATATTTT
TRBV2,TRBJ2-3,once,NA,CASMGNRGGDTQYF,TGTGCCAGCATGGGTAACAGGGGAGGTGATACGCAGTATTTT
TRBV7-9,TRBJ2-1,NA,TRBD2,CASSPQTSGGAEQFF,TGTGCCAGCAGCCCCCAGACTAGCGGGGGGGCCGAGCAGTTCTTC
TRBV27,TRBJ1-6,NA,NA,CASSLSQGPNSPLHF,TGTGCCAGCAGTTTATCTCAGGGTCCCAATTCACCCCTCCACTTT
TRBV7-9,TRBJ1-2,NA,TRBD1,CASSREGDRGQNYGYTF,TGTGCCAGCAGCCGTGAAGGGGACAGGGGGCAAAACTATGGCTACACCTTC
TRBV7-2,TRBJ1-2,NA,NA,CASSLASGPSYGYTF,TGTGCCAGCAGCTTAGCGTCAGGGCCTAGCTATGGCTACACCTTC
TRBV7-6,TRBJ1-3,NA,TRBD1,CASSWGTVSLENTIYF,TGTGCCAGCAGCTGGGGGACAGTGAGTCTGGAAAACACCATATATTTT
TRBV19,TRBJ1-3,NA,NA,CASSSEFSGNTIYF,TGTGCCAGTAGTTCGGAGTTCTCTGGAAACACCATATATTTT